The rows below give T cell receptor beta chains drawn from one sample of a study of cytotoxic CD8 clonotypes in ibrutinib-treated CLL. Assay used: immunoSEQ multiplex PCR; TCRdb lists only in-frame clones, some missing. The sample has hundreds of thousands of clones, 60% to 75% seen once. The sequencing used PBMCs, collected after 24 months of ibrutinib treatment. The receptors were sampled from a human donor with chronic lymphocytic leukemia. The CDR3 runs from the conserved cysteine through the conserved F or W. D genes are given only for firm matches. Rows give clone size only sometimes, using once, few, many, or a class for an expanded clone.

TRBJ2-7	once	14	TRBD1	TRBV28	CASSFPRQGAEQYF	TGTGCCAGCAGTTTCCCGAGACAGGGGGCGGAGCAGTACTTC
TRBJ2-7	once	13	TRBD1	TRBV28	CASRTGSSYEQYF	TGTGCCAGCAGGACAGGGAGCTCCTACGAGCAGTACTTC
TRBJ2-7	.	13	TRBD1	TRBV7-9	CASRSTGGSEQYF	TGTGCCAGCAGGAGTACAGGGGGCAGCGAGCAGTACTTC
TRBJ2-7	once	13	TRBD2	TRBV5-4	CASSLSSGAEKYF	TGTGCCAGCAGCTTATCTAGCGGGGCCGAGAAGTACTTC
TRBJ1-1	.	18	.	TRBV7-2	CASSLASFGGWSDTEAFF	TGTGCCAGCAGCTTAGCATCTTTTGGGGGGTGGTCGGACACTGAAGCTTTCTTT
TRBJ2-5	few	15	TRBD2	TRBV5-1	CASSAQTSGEETQYF	TGCGCCAGCAGCGCCCAGACTAGCGGTGAAGAGACCCAGTACTTC
TRBJ1-2	.	12	.	TRBV19	CASTATNYGYTF	TGTGCCAGTACGGCAACTAACTATGGCTACACCTTC
TRBJ2-1	.	16	.	TRBV4-1	CASSQDLTSSYNEQFF	TGCGCCAGCAGCCAAGATTTGACGAGCTCCTACAATGAGCAGTTCTTC
TRBJ2-1	.	12	.	TRBV29-1	CSVESIYNEQFF	TGCAGCGTTGAGTCGATATACAATGAGCAGTTCTTC
TRBJ1-2	.	12	.	TRBV11-1	CASSLAYGTPVW	TGTGCCAGCAGCTTAGCCTACGGGACACCGGTATGG
TRBJ2-3	.	14	.	TRBV6-5	CASSYGDYLDTQYF	TGTGCCAGCAGTTACGGCGACTACTTAGATACGCAGTATTTT
TRBJ2-7	.	14	.	TRBV6-5	CASSFARDSYEQYF	TGTGCCAGCAGTTTCGCGCGGGACAGCTACGAGCAGTACTTC
TRBJ2-7	few	15	TRBD2	TRBV7-3	CASSLGGSTVYEQYF	TGTGCCAGCAGCTTGGGCGGGAGTACTGTATACGAGCAGTACTTC
TRBJ1-2	.	14	.	TRBV7-9	CASSLAPRVYGYTF	TGTGCCAGCAGCTTAGCGCCCAGGGTCTATGGCTACACCTTC